This T cell receptor (beta chain) derives from a study of T cell responses to AZD1222 COVID-19 vaccine. On this clone: No antigen is known for it.

Notes on the study in general: Seropositive status at baseline applied to only five to seven AZD1222 recipients. Most donors were white British and more were female, and clonal diversity was possibly underestimated. Spike-specific TCR repertoires showed rising breadth and depth after two AZD1222 doses. Spike was spanned by vaccine-associated CD4 TCRs, which were dominant at 160-218 and 743-854.

Clones were sequenced by immunoSEQ multiplex PCR, and TCRdb holds only the in-frame ones, with some missing. The table records approximately 190,000 clones, more than 75% of them present only once. The sample consisted of peripheral blood, taken on day 0 of AZD1222 vaccination. This TCR came from an adult in good health.

Here the CDR3 DNA reads TGTGCCAGCAGCTCACCACAGGGAGGAAACACCATATATTTT. Its protein is CASSSPQGGNTIYF. The rearrangement joins TRBV11-2 to TRBJ1-3; D is possibly TRBD1 (6 bases). The V gene lost 4 bases and the J gene lost 4 bases, with 11 bases spanning the gap. CDR3 size: 14 residues. CDR1 and CDR2 (germline): SGHAT, FQNNGV. Supplemented by reference TRBV11-2 and TRBJ1-3, the full variable domain reads EAGVAQSPRYKIIEKRQSVAFWCNPISGHATLYWYQQILGQGPKLLIQFQNNGVVDDSQLPKDRFSAERLKGVDSTLKIQPAKLEDSAVYLCASSSPQGGNTIYFGEGSWLTVV.